This is a list of T cell receptor beta chains from one sample in a study of shared clonotypes between healthy human individuals. TCRdb keeps only in-frame clones here, not all; method: immunoSEQ multiplex PCR. The data show about 680,000 clones, 92% seen once. Material: naive CD8+ T cells sorted from blood. These receptors were collected from a man under 40 in good health. CDR3s include the opening cysteine and the closing phenylalanine or tryptophan. D genes are given only for firm matches. Rows may omit the clone size; those that give it use once, few, many or a size class.

J gene: TRBJ2-2; D gene: TRBD2; V gene: TRBV9; clone size: NA; CDR3 DNA: TGTGCCACCTCGGGAGTAGCGGGAGGGGTCACCGGGGAGCTGTTTTTT; CDR3 protein: CATSGVAGGVTGELFF
J gene: TRBJ1-1; D gene: TRBD1; V gene: TRBV2; clone size: few; CDR3 DNA: TGTGCCAGCAGTGGGCGACAGGGGATGAACACTGAAGCTTTCTTT; CDR3 protein: CASSGRQGMNTEAFF
J gene: TRBJ1-1; D gene: NA; V gene: TRBV5-6; clone size: NA; CDR3 DNA: TGTGCCAGCAGCTTGTTATCTTCGGGTATGAACACTGAAGCTTTCTTT; CDR3 protein: CASSLLSSGMNTEAFF
J gene: TRBJ2-7; D gene: NA; V gene: TRBV7-9; clone size: NA; CDR3 DNA: TGTGCCAGCAGCCCGTGGGACACCTCCTACGAGCAGTACTTC; CDR3 protein: CASSPWDTSYEQYF
J gene: TRBJ2-1; D gene: NA; V gene: TRBV28; clone size: NA; CDR3 DNA: TGTGCCAGCAGTTTAGTGGCGCGACTCGATAGGACCAATGAGCAGTTCTTC; CDR3 protein: CASSLVARLDRTNEQFF
J gene: TRBJ2-3; D gene: TRBD1; V gene: TRBV30; clone size: NA; CDR3 DNA: TGTGCCTGGAGCCGTACAGGGGGAATCACAGATACGCAGTATTTT; CDR3 protein: CAWSRTGGITDTQYF
J gene: TRBJ2-7; D gene: NA; V gene: TRBV6-6; clone size: NA; CDR3 DNA: TGTGCCAGTGGCCGAAACTCCTACGAGCAGTACTTC; CDR3 protein: CASGRNSYEQYF
J gene: TRBJ1-4; D gene: NA; V gene: TRBV5-6; clone size: NA; CDR3 DNA: TGTGCCAGCAGCTTGATTGGACAGACTACTAATGAAAAACTGTTTTTT; CDR3 protein: CASSLIGQTTNEKLFF
J gene: TRBJ2-7; D gene: NA; V gene: TRBV5-1; clone size: few; CDR3 DNA: TGCGCCAGCAGCTACTACGTGGGCAAGGCCTACGAGCAGTACTTC; CDR3 protein: CASSYYVGKAYEQYF
J gene: TRBJ2-3; D gene: TRBD1; V gene: TRBV29-1; clone size: NA; CDR3 DNA: TGCAGCGGGATCGACAGGGGATACGCAGATACGCAGTATTTT; CDR3 protein: CSGIDRGYADTQYF
J gene: TRBJ2-3; D gene: NA; V gene: TRBV5-5; clone size: NA; CDR3 DNA: TGTGCCAGCAGCTTAGGAGGCCGGACAGATACGCAGTATTTT; CDR3 protein: CASSLGGRTDTQYF
J gene: TRBJ2-7; D gene: NA; V gene: TRBV7-9; clone size: NA; CDR3 DNA: TGTGCCAGCAGTAGCCGAGTTACGGGGGCCTACGAGCAGTACTTC; CDR3 protein: CASSSRVTGAYEQYF
J gene: TRBJ2-2; D gene: TRBD2; V gene: TRBV18; clone size: NA; CDR3 DNA: TGTGCCAGCTCACCACCCAGCGGGAGGGCCCTCGAGGTAACCGGGGAGCTGTTTTTT; CDR3 protein: CASSPPSGRALEVTGELFF
J gene: TRBJ1-5; D gene: NA; V gene: TRBV28; clone size: NA; CDR3 DNA: TGTGCCAGCAGGGCAGGGGCACTTAGCAATCAGCCCCAGCATTTT; CDR3 protein: CASRAGALSNQPQHF
J gene: TRBJ1-1; D gene: NA; V gene: TRBV27; clone size: NA; CDR3 DNA: TGTGCCAGCAGTTCACGGGGGGGGCTGCGAACTGAAGCTTTCTTT; CDR3 protein: CASSSRGGLRTEAFF
J gene: TRBJ2-7; D gene: TRBD2; V gene: TRBV18; clone size: NA; CDR3 DNA: TGTGCCAGCTCACCCGGGACTAGCGGGAGAGGGGGTTTTGGCGAGCAGTACTTC; CDR3 protein: CASSPGTSGRGGFGEQYF
J gene: TRBJ2-2; D gene: NA; V gene: TRBV4-3; clone size: once; CDR3 DNA: TGCGCCAGCAGCCTTACTAGAATCAGTACCGGGGAGCTGTTTTTT; CDR3 protein: CASSLTRISTGELFF
J gene: TRBJ2-5; D gene: TRBD2; V gene: TRBV27; clone size: NA; CDR3 DNA: TGTGCCAGCAGTCCGGGGACTATCTCGCAAGAGACCCAGTACTTC; CDR3 protein: CASSPGTISQETQYF
J gene: TRBJ2-3; D gene: NA; V gene: TRBV6-4; clone size: NA; CDR3 DNA: TGTGCCAGCAGTGACTCTGGTAGCACAGATACGCAGTATTTT; CDR3 protein: CASSDSGSTDTQYF
J gene: TRBJ2-2; D gene: TRBD1; V gene: TRBV11-2; clone size: NA; CDR3 DNA: TGTGCCAGCAAGTGGACAGGGCTGGCCGGGGAGCTGTTTTTT; CDR3 protein: CASKWTGLAGELFF
J gene: TRBJ2-7; D gene: NA; V gene: TRBV18; clone size: NA; CDR3 DNA: TGTGCCAGCTCCCCCGTCTCCTGGGGCTTGTACGAGCAGTACTTC; CDR3 protein: CASSPVSWGLYEQYF
J gene: TRBJ1-2; D gene: TRBD1; V gene: TRBV28; clone size: NA; CDR3 DNA: TGTGCCATCAAAACCAGGGGGCGGGGGAACTATGGCTACACCTTC; CDR3 protein: CAIKTRGRGNYGYTF
J gene: TRBJ1-5; D gene: TRBD1; V gene: TRBV4-1; clone size: NA; CDR3 DNA: TGCGCCAGCAGCCAAGCACAGGGGTTGAGCAATCAGCCCCAGCATTTT; CDR3 protein: CASSQAQGLSNQPQHF
J gene: TRBJ1-5; D gene: NA; V gene: TRBV7-8; clone size: NA; CDR3 DNA: TGTGCCAGCAGCTTAGTATCCGGGATCTATCAGCCCCAGCATTTT; CDR3 protein: CASSLVSGIYQPQHF
J gene: TRBJ2-3; D gene: TRBD2; V gene: TRBV28; clone size: once; CDR3 DNA: TGTGCCAGCGGTGTGAGGGAGGGCGGGGCAGATACGCAGTATTTT; CDR3 protein: CASGVREGGADTQYF
J gene: TRBJ1-1; D gene: TRBD1; V gene: TRBV11-2; clone size: once; CDR3 DNA: TGTGCCAGCAGCTCATCAAGGGGGCGGTATGAGGACACTGAAGCTTTCTTT; CDR3 protein: CASSSSRGRYEDTEAFF
J gene: TRBJ1-2; D gene: TRBD1; V gene: TRBV4-2; clone size: NA; CDR3 DNA: TGTGCCAGCAGCCAAGAAGGACAGGTCTATGGCTACACCTTC; CDR3 protein: CASSQEGQVYGYTF
J gene: TRBJ2-5; D gene: NA; V gene: TRBV10-2; clone size: NA; CDR3 DNA: TGCGCCAGCAGTGAAACGGTTTTACAAGAGACCCAGTACTTC; CDR3 protein: CASSETVLQETQYF
J gene: TRBJ1-5; D gene: NA; V gene: TRBV28; clone size: NA; CDR3 DNA: TGTGCCAGCAGTTTAAGTGGCACCCTAAGCAATCAGCCCCAGCATTTT; CDR3 protein: CASSLSGTLSNQPQHF
J gene: TRBJ2-1; D gene: NA; V gene: TRBV27; clone size: NA; CDR3 DNA: TGTGCCAGCAGTTTTGGGGGTGGGTCCTACAATGAGCAGTTCTTC; CDR3 protein: CASSFGGGSYNEQFF
J gene: TRBJ2-4; D gene: NA; V gene: TRBV19; clone size: NA; CDR3 DNA: TGTGCCAGTAGTATAGATTTTTGGAACATTCAGTACTTC; CDR3 protein: CASSIDFWNIQYF
J gene: TRBJ2-7; D gene: NA; V gene: TRBV7-9; clone size: NA; CDR3 DNA: TGTGCCAGCAGCTTAGCCAGCCAATACGAGCAGTACTTC; CDR3 protein: CASSLASQYEQYF
J gene: TRBJ2-3; D gene: TRBD2; V gene: TRBV7-2; clone size: NA; CDR3 DNA: TGTGCCAGCAGCGATACTAGCGTCACAGATACGCAGTATTTT; CDR3 protein: CASSDTSVTDTQYF
J gene: TRBJ2-1; D gene: NA; V gene: TRBV9; clone size: NA; CDR3 DNA: TGTGCCAGCAGCGTAGCCGGGATACTCTACAATGAGCAGTTCTTC; CDR3 protein: CASSVAGILYNEQFF
J gene: TRBJ2-7; D gene: NA; V gene: TRBV6-1; clone size: once; CDR3 DNA: TGTGCCAGCACCCCAGCCAGGCCCTACGAGCAGTACTTC; CDR3 protein: CASTPARPYEQYF
J gene: TRBJ1-1; D gene: NA; V gene: TRBV4-1; clone size: NA; CDR3 DNA: TGCGCCAGCAGCCGTACCGGGACTGAAGCTTTCTTT; CDR3 protein: CASSRTGTEAFF
J gene: TRBJ2-1; D gene: NA; V gene: TRBV28; clone size: NA; CDR3 DNA: TGTGCCAGCAGTTTCGGGGTCCCCTATGAGCAGTTCTTC; CDR3 protein: CASSFGVPYEQFF